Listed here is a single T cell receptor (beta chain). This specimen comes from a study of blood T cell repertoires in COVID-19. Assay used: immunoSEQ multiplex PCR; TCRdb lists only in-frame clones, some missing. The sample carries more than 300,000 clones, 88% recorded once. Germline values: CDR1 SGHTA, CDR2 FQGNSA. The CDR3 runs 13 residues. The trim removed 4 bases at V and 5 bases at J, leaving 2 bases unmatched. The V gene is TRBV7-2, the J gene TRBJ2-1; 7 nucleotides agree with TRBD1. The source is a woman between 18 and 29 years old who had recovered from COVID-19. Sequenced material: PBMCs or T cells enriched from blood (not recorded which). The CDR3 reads CASSWGQNNEQFF. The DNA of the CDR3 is TGTGCCAGCAGCTGGGGACAGAACAATGAGCAGTTCTTC.